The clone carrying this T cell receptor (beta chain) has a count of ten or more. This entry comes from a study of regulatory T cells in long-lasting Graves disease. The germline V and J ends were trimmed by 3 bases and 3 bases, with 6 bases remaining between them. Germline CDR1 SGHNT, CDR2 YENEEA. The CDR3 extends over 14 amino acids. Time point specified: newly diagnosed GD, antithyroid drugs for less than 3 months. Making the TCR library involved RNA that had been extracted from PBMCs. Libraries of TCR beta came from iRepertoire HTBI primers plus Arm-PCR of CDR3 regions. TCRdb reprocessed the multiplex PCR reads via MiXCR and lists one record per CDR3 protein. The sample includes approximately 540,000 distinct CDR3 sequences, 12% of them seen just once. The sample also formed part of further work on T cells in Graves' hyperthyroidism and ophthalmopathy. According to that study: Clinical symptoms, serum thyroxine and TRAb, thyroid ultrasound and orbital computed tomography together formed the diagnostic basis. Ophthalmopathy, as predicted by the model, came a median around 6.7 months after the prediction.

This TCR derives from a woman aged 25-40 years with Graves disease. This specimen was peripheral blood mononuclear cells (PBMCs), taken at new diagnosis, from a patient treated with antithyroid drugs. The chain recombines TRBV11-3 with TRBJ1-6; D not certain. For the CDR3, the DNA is TGTGCCAGCAGCTTGCGCGGCTATAATTCACCCCTCCACTTT. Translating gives CASSLRGYNSPLHF.